These T cell receptor beta chains were read from a single sample in a study of shared clonotypes between healthy human individuals. The assay was immunoSEQ multiplex PCR, and TCRdb's table has in-frame clones only and misses some. The data hold 2.3 million or so clones, with about 92% observed a single time. Sequenced sample: naive CD4+ T cells from PBMCs. The receptors shown here come from a man younger than 35 in good health. Some clones in this sample may be carry-over from other donors' samples. Each CDR3 is given with its conserved first and last residue. A D gene is named only where the DNA matches it firmly. Rows give clone size only sometimes, using once, few, many, or a class for an expanded clone.

j_gene: TRBJ1-5
v_gene: TRBV28
d_gene: -
abundance: -
CDR3aa: CASLNGVNQPQHF
CDR3nt: TGTGCCAGCCTTAACGGGGTCAATCAGCCCCAGCATTTT

j_gene: TRBJ2-2
v_gene: TRBV7-3
d_gene: TRBD1
abundance: -
CDR3aa: CASSLRPGQGRTGELFF
CDR3nt: TGTGCCAGCAGCCTAAGACCTGGACAGGGTAGGACCGGGGAGCTGTTTTTT

j_gene: TRBJ2-1
v_gene: TRBV11-2
d_gene: TRBD2
abundance: -
CDR3aa: CASSQREGPYNEQFF
CDR3nt: TGTGCCAGCAGCCAGCGGGAGGGCCCCTACAATGAGCAGTTCTTC

j_gene: TRBJ1-1
v_gene: TRBV11-3
d_gene: -
abundance: -
CDR3aa: CASSARSNTEAFF
CDR3nt: TGTGCCAGCAGTGCCCGATCGAACACTGAAGCTTTCTTT

j_gene: TRBJ2-7
v_gene: TRBV7-9
d_gene: TRBD2
abundance: once
CDR3aa: CASSPTGTTNYEQYF
CDR3nt: TGTGCCAGCAGCCCTACCGGGACTACTAACTACGAGCAGTACTTC

j_gene: TRBJ2-5
v_gene: TRBV5-1
d_gene: TRBD2
abundance: -
CDR3aa: CASSWGWREALSRETQYF
CDR3nt: TGCGCCAGCAGCTGGGGATGGCGGGAGGCACTCTCTAGGGAGACCCAGTACTTC

j_gene: TRBJ2-4
v_gene: TRBV19
d_gene: TRBD2
abundance: once
CDR3aa: CASSSGTRNIQYF
CDR3nt: TGTGCCAGTAGCTCCGGGACTAGAAACATTCAGTACTTC

j_gene: TRBJ1-1
v_gene: TRBV6-5
d_gene: -
abundance: -
CDR3aa: CASRLDRMNTEAFF
CDR3nt: TGTGCCAGCAGACTTGACAGGATGAACACTGAAGCTTTCTTT

j_gene: TRBJ1-4
v_gene: TRBV19
d_gene: -
abundance: -
CDR3aa: CASSPEGGRNEKLFF
CDR3nt: TGTGCCAGTAGTCCGGAGGGGGGACGTAATGAAAAACTGTTTTTT

j_gene: TRBJ2-5
v_gene: TRBV18
d_gene: TRBD1
abundance: -
CDR3aa: CASSPPRTGEETQYF
CDR3nt: TGTGCCAGCTCACCACCGAGAACAGGGGAAGAGACCCAGTACTTC

j_gene: TRBJ2-1
v_gene: TRBV9
d_gene: TRBD2
abundance: -
CDR3aa: CASSVAAGGYNEQFF
CDR3nt: TGTGCCAGCAGCGTAGCGGCGGGAGGGTACAATGAGCAGTTCTTC

j_gene: TRBJ1-2
v_gene: TRBV27
d_gene: TRBD1
abundance: -
CDR3aa: CASSWTLGQGYGYTF
CDR3nt: TGTGCCAGCAGTTGGACCTTAGGACAGGGCTATGGCTACACCTTC

j_gene: TRBJ2-7
v_gene: TRBV27
d_gene: -
abundance: -
CDR3aa: CASSPGTAPVEQYF
CDR3nt: TGTGCCAGCAGTCCCGGGACTGCTCCGGTCGAGCAGTACTTC

j_gene: TRBJ1-1
v_gene: TRBV7-3
d_gene: TRBD1
abundance: -
CDR3aa: CASSLTGTETEAFF
CDR3nt: TGTGCCAGCAGCTTAACCGGGACAGAGACTGAAGCTTTCTTT

j_gene: TRBJ2-2
v_gene: TRBV29-1
d_gene: TRBD2
abundance: once
CDR3aa: CSVKAGGPGTGELFF
CDR3nt: TGCAGCGTCAAAGCGGGAGGGCCTGGCACCGGGGAGCTGTTTTTT

j_gene: TRBJ2-1
v_gene: TRBV18
d_gene: TRBD2
abundance: -
CDR3aa: CASSPLAGGQVNEQFF
CDR3nt: TGTGCCAGCTCACCACTAGCGGGAGGGCAGGTCAATGAGCAGTTCTTC

j_gene: TRBJ1-2
v_gene: TRBV19
d_gene: -
abundance: -
CDR3aa: CASSIQKSNYGYTF
CDR3nt: TGTGCCAGTAGTATTCAGAAATCTAACTATGGCTACACCTTC

j_gene: TRBJ2-3
v_gene: TRBV4-3
d_gene: TRBD2
abundance: -
CDR3aa: CASSHSSGGTDTQYF
CDR3nt: TGCGCCAGCAGCCATTCTAGCGGGGGCACAGATACGCAGTATTTT

j_gene: TRBJ2-7
v_gene: TRBV2
d_gene: -
abundance: -
CDR3aa: CASQRGVTSTYEQYF
CDR3nt: TGTGCCAGCCAGAGAGGCGTTACTAGCACCTACGAGCAGTACTTC

j_gene: TRBJ1-1
v_gene: TRBV18
d_gene: -
abundance: -
CDR3aa: CASSPLREAEAFF
CDR3nt: TGTGCCAGCTCACCATTAAGGGAAGCTGAAGCTTTCTTT

j_gene: TRBJ2-3
v_gene: TRBV10-3
d_gene: -
abundance: once
CDR3aa: CAISEAGGPTDTQYF
CDR3nt: TGTGCCATCAGTGAGGCAGGAGGGCCTACAGATACGCAGTATTTT

j_gene: TRBJ2-1
v_gene: TRBV11-2
d_gene: TRBD2
abundance: once
CDR3aa: CASRATSGRGSEQFF
CDR3nt: TGTGCCAGCAGAGCAACTAGCGGGAGAGGTAGTGAGCAGTTCTTC